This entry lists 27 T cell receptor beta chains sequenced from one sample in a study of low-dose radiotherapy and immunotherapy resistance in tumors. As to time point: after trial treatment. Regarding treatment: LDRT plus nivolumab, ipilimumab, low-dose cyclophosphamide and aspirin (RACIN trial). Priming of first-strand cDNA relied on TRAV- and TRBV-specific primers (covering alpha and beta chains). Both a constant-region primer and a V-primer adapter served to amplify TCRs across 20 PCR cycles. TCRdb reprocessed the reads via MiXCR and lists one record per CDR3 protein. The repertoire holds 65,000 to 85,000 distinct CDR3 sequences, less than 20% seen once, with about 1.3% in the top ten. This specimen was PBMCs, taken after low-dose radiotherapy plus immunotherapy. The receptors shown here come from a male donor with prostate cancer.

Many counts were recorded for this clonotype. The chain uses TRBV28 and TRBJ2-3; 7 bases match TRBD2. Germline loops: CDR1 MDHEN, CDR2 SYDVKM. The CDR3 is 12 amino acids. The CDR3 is CAGGSRTDTQYF. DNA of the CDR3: TGTGCGGGGGGGTCTCGCACAGATACGCAGTATTTT. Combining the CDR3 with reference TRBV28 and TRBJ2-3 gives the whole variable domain DVKVTQSSRYLVKRTGEKVFLECVQDMDHENMFWYRQDPGLGLRLIYFSYDVKMKEKGDIPEGYSVSREKKERFSLILESASTNQTSMYLCAGGSRTDTQYFGPGTRLTVL.

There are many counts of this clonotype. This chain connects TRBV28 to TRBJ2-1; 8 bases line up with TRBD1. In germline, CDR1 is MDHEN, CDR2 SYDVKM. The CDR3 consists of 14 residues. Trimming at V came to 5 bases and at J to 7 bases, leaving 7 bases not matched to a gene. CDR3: CASSPRQGMNEQFF. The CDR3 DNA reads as TGTGCCAGCAGTCCGAGACAGGGGATGAATGAGCAGTTCTTC.

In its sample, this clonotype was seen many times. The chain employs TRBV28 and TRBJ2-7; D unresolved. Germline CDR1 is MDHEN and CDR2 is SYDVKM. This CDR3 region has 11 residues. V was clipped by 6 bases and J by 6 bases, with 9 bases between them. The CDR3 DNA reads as TGTGCCAGCAGGTCCCTTACCGAGCAGTACTTC. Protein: CASRSLTEQYF.

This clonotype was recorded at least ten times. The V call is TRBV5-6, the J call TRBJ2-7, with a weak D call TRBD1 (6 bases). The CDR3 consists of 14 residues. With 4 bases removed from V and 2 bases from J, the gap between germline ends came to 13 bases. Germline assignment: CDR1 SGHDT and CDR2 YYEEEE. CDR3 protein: CASSLTGATYEQYF. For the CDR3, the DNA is TGTGCCAGCAGCCTGACAGGAGCCACCTACGAGCAGTACTTC.

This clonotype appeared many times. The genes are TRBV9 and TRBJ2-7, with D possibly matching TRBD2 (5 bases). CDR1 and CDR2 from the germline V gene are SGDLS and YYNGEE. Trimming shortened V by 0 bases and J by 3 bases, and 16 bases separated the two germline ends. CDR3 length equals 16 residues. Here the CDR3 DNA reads TGTGCCAGCAGCGTAGCCCCCACTACCGACTACTACGAGCAGTACTTC. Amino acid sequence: CASSVAPTTDYYEQYF.

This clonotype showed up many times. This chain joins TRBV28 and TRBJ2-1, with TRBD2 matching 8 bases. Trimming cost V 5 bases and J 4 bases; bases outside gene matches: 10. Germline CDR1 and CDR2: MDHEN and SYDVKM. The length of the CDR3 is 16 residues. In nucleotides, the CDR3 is TGTGCCAGCAGTCCGTCGGAAGCGGGAGCTTACAATGAGCAGTTCTTC. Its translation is CASSPSEAGAYNEQFF.

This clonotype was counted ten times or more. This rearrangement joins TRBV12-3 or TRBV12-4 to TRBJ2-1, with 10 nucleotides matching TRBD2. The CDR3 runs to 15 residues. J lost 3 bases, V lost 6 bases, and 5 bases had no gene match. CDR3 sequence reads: CASSRSGRGYNEQFF. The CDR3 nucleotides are TGTGCCAGCAGCCGCAGCGGGAGGGGCTACAATGAGCAGTTCTTC.

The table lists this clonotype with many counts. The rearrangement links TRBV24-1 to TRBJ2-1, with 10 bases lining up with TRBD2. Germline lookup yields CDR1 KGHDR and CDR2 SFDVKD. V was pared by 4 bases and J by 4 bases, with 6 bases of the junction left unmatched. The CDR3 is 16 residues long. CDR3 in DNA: TGTGCCACCAGTGACCCCACTAGCGGGATTTACAATGAGCAGTTCTTC. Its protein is CATSDPTSGIYNEQFF.

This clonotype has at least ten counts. CDR3 in amino acids: CASSLNRAPETQYF. As DNA, the CDR3 is TGTGCCAGCAGCTTAAACAGGGCCCCAGAGACCCAGTACTTC. The rearrangement uses TRBV7-2 and TRBJ2-5, with D perhaps TRBD1 (6 bases). Germline assignment: CDR1 SGHTA and CDR2 FQGNSA. The CDR3 spans 14 residues. The V end was cut by 2 bases, the J end by 4 bases, with 11 bases between.

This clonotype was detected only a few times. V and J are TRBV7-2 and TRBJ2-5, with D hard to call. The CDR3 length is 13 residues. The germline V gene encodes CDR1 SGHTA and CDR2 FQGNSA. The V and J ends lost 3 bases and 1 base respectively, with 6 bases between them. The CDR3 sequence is CASSFYSQETQYF. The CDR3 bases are TGTGCCAGCAGCTTCTACAGCCAAGAGACCCAGTACTTC. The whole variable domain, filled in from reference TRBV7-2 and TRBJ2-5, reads GAGVSQSPSNKVTEKGKDVELRCDPISGHTALYWYRQSLGQGLEFLIYFQGNSAPDKSGLPSDRFSAERTGGSVSTLTIQRTQQEDSAVYLCASSFYSQETQYFGPGTRLLVL.

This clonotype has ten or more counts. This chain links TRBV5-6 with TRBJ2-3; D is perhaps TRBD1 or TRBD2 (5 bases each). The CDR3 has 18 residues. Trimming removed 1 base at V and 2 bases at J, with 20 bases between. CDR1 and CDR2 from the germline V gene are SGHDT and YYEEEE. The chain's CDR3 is CASSLYGASSSPTDTQYF. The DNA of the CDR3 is TGTGCCAGCAGCTTGTATGGGGCTAGCAGTTCCCCCACAGATACGCAGTATTTT.

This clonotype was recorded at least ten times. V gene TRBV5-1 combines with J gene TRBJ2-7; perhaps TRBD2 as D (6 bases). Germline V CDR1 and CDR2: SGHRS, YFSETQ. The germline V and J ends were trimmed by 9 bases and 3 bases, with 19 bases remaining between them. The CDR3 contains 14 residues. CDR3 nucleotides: TGCGCCACCAGACTAGACCAGGGAAACTACGAGCAGTACTTC. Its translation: CATRLDQGNYEQYF.

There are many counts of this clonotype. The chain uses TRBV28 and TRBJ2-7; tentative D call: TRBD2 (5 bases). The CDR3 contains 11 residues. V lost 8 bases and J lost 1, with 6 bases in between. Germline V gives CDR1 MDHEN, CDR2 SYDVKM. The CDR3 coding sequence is TGTGCCAGCGGCGGGTCCTACGAGCAGTACTTC. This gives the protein CASGGSYEQYF.

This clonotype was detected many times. In DNA, the CDR3 is TGTGCCAGCAGCAGGATGTTCGAGCAGTACTTC. It yields the protein CASSRMFEQYF. The chain carries TRBV7-2 and TRBJ2-7, with no clear D. The V end lost 5 bases, the J end lost 6 bases, and 8 bases lay between the germline ends. This CDR3 spans 11 amino acids. The germline V gene encodes CDR1 SGHTA and CDR2 FQGNSA.

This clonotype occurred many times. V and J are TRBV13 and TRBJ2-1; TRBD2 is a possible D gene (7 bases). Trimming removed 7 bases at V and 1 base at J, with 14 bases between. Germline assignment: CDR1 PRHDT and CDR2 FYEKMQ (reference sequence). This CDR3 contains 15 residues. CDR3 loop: CASNSGGRSYNEQFF. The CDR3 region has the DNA TGTGCCAGCAACTCCGGGGGGCGATCCTACAATGAGCAGTTCTTC.

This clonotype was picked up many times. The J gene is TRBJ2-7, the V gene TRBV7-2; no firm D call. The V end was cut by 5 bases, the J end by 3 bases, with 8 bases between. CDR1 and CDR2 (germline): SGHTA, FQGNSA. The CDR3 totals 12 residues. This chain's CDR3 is CASSRRLYEQYF. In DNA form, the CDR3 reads TGTGCCAGCAGCCGTCGACTCTACGAGCAGTACTTC.

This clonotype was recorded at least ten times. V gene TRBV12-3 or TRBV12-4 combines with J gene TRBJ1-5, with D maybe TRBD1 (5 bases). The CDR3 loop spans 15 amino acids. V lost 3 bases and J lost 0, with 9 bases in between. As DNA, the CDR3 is TGTGCCAGCAGTTTTCGGGGCTCTAGCAATCAGCCCCAGCATTTT. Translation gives CASSFRGSSNQPQHF.

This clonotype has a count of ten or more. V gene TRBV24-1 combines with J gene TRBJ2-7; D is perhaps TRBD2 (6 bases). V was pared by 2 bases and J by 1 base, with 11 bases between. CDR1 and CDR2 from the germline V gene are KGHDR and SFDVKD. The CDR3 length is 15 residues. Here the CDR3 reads CATSDSWGDSYEQYF. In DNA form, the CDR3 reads TGTGCCACCAGTGATTCGTGGGGGGATTCCTACGAGCAGTACTTC.

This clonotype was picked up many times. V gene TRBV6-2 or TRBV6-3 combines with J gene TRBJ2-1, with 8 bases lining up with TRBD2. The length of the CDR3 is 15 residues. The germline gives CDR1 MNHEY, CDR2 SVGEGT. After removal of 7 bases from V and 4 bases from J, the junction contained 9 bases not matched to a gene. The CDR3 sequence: CASIVGLAGYNEQFF. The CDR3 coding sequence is TGTGCCAGCATCGTGGGGCTAGCGGGTTACAATGAGCAGTTCTTC.

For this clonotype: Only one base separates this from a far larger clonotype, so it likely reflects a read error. CDR3 bases: TGTGCCACCAGCAGAGATGCTAGCGGGGCCTACAATGAGCAGTACTTC. This gives the protein CATSRDASGAYNEQYF. J is TRBJ2-7 and V is TRBV15; 9 bases line up with TRBD2. CDR3 length: 16 amino acids. Looked up from germline, CDR1 is LNHNV and CDR2 is YYDKDF (reference sequence). Trimming cost V 0 bases and J 7 bases; bases outside gene matches: 10.

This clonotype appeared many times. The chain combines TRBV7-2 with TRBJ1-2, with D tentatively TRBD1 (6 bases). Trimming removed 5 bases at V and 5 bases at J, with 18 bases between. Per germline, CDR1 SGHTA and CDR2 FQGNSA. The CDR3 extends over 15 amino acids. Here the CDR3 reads CASSPDSLIAYGYTF. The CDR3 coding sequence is TGTGCCAGCAGCCCGGACAGCCTAATAGCTTATGGCTACACCTTC.

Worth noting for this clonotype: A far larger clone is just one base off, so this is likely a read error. CDR3 nucleotide sequence: TGTGCCAGCAGTTATTTGGGGGGGCAGTACTTC. This gives the protein CASSYLGGQYF. V usage is TRBV6-1 and J usage is TRBJ2-7; D is perhaps TRBD2 (6 bases). Trimming left V 5 bases short and J 9 bases short, with 11 bases between. This CDR3 has 11 residues. CDR1 and CDR2 (germline): MNHNS, SASEGT.

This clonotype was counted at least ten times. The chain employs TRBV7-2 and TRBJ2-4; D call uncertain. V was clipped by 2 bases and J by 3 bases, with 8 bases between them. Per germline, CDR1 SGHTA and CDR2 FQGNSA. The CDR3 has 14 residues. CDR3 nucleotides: TGTGCCAGCAGCTTAACCTATAACAAAAACATTCAGTACTTC. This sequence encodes CASSLTYNKNIQYF.

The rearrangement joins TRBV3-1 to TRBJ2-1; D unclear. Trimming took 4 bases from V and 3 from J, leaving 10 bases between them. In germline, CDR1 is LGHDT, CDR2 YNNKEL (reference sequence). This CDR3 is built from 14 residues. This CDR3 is CASSPWSRYNEQFF. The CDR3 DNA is TGTGCCAGCAGCCCTTGGAGTCGCTACAATGAGCAGTTCTTC.

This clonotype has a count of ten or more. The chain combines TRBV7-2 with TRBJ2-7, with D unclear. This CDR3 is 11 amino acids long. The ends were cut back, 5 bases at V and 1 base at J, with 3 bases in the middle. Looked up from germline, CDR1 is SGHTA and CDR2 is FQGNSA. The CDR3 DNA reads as TGTGCCAGCAGCGCATCCTACGAGCAGTACTTC. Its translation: CASSASYEQYF.

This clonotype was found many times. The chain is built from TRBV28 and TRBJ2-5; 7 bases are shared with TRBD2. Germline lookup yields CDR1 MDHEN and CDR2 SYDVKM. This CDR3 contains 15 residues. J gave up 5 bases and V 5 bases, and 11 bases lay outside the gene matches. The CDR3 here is CASSKAGDLGETQYF. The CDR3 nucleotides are TGTGCCAGCAGTAAGGCGGGGGATTTAGGGGAGACCCAGTACTTC.

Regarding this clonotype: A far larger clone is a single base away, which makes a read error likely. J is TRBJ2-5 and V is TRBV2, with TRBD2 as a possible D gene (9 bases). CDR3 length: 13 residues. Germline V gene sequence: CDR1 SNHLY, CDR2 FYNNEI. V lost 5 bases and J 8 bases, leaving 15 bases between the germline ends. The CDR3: CASSTGGLATQYF. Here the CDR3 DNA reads TGTGCCAGCAGTACAGGGGGACTAGCTACCCAGTACTTC. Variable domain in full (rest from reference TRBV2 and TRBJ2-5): EPEVTQTPSHQVTQMGQEVILRCVPISNHLYFYWYRQILGQKVEFLVSFYNNEISEKSEIFDDQFSVERPDGSNFTLKIRSTKLEDSAMYFCASSTGGLATQYFGPGTRLLVL.